This T cell receptor (beta chain) was retrieved from a study of blood T cell repertoires in COVID-19 (TCRdb year 2020). For the wider study: Collaborator samples came from the United States, Italy and Spain and covered acute and convalescent phases of COVID-19. The prospective study material was composed of cDNA or gDNA derived from T cells, B-cell-depleted T cells, or PBMCs. Where HLA class I and class II types were available, the types were taken from metadata supplied by the sample provider, not from assay-based typing. Subjects who had been exposed to COVID-19, were actively infected with it, or had recovered from it provided the deeply sampled blood TCRbeta repertoires that made up the dataset. The repertoires were made available in a free public database intended to serve as a resource for research on the immune response to SARS-CoV-2. The samples were drawn from the first 160 participants of the ongoing ImmuneRACE study and from about 1,200 subjects provided by 6 global collaborators. A de-identified subject ID, COVID-19 status, age in years and sex were almost always included in the sample metadata.

Each collaborating institution followed its own protocols to collect whole blood in K2EDTA tubes. For TCRbeta analysis, collaborators shipped samples in one of three forms: frozen whole blood, isolated PBMCs, or DNA extracted from either of those sample types. The germline V gene (reference sequence) supplies CDR1 DFQATT and CDR2 SNEGSKA. From the cysteine through the phenylalanine, the CDR3 covers 11 amino acids. Only the CDR3 DNA is retained, 33 bases long and in frame from the first base. V is trimmed back by 6 bases and J by 7 bases, and the junction contains 2 bases that no gene match accounts for. With respect to this clone: Its antigen is currently not known. One base away there is no much larger clone; base qualities are not given.

The paper as a whole reports these results and caveats: The quantity of clinical and demographic metadata differed by source and by participant and was supplied without curation.

The immunoSEQ Assay, a bias-controlled multiplex PCR, was used to amplify TCRbeta CDR3 regions from genomic DNA. The original methods were these. The number of nucleated cells in each sample was estimated from the amplification of reference gene primers within the assay. To quantify the absolute abundance of each unique TCRbeta CDR3 rearrangement, sequence reads were collapsed and filtered. For each sample, productive Simpson clonality was calculated as the square root of Simpson's diversity index across productive rearrangements. TCRdb took over this immuneACCESS table, retaining in-frame rearrangements with V and J assigned. Such tables are incomplete; in checked studies, under half of the missing clones stem from an unresolved V gene, and the remainder is unexplained. The DNA was the basis for D and trimming; V, J and clone size are from that table. This sample is represented by about 100,000 clones; 80% to 95% of them were singletons. Approximately 2.2% of the sample is taken by the ten largest.

Material: peripheral blood. The TCR comes from a middle-aged man with active COVID-19. The chain joins TRBV20-1 to TRBJ1-2, with 10 bases matching TRBD1. This receptor has the CDR3 CSAGQGVGYTF. The DNA is TGCAGTGCCGGACAGGGGGTTGGCTACACCTTC.